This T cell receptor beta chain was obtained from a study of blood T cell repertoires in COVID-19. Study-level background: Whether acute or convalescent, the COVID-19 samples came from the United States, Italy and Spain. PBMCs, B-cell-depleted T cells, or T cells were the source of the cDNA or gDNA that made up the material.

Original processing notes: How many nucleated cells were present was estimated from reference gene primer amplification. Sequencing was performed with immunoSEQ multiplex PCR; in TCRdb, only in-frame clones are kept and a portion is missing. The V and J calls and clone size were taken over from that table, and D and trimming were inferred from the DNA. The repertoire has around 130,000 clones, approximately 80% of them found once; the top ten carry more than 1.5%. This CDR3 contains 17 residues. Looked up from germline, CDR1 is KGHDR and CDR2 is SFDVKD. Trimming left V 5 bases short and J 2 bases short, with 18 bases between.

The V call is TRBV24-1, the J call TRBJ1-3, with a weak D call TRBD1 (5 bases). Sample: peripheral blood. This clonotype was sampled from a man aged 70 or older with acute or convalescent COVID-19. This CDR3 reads CATSGPSGGGTGNTIYF. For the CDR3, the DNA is TGTGCCACCAGTGGACCTTCGGGCGGGGGAACTGGAAACACCATATATTTT.